This T cell receptor (beta chain) was documented in a study of blood T cell repertoires in COVID-19. Here immunoSEQ multiplex PCR was the method, and the copy in TCRdb shows in-frame clones only, minus some. Of under 500,000 clones in the sample, about 85% were seen once. Unmatched junction bases numbered 7, after V lost 3 bases and J lost 1 base. The CDR3 sequence is 18 residues long. Germline V CDR1 and CDR2: DFQATT, SNEGSKA (reference sequence). The chain uses TRBV20-1 and TRBJ2-1, with 15 bases matching TRBD2. The origin of this receptor is a woman aged 18-30 years with acute COVID-19. The sample consisted of PBMCs or T cells enriched from blood (not recorded which). The CDR3 protein is CSASPGLAGGWSYNEQFF. The DNA of the CDR3 is TGCAGTGCTAGTCCCGGACTAGCGGGGGGGTGGTCCTACAATGAGCAGTTCTTC.